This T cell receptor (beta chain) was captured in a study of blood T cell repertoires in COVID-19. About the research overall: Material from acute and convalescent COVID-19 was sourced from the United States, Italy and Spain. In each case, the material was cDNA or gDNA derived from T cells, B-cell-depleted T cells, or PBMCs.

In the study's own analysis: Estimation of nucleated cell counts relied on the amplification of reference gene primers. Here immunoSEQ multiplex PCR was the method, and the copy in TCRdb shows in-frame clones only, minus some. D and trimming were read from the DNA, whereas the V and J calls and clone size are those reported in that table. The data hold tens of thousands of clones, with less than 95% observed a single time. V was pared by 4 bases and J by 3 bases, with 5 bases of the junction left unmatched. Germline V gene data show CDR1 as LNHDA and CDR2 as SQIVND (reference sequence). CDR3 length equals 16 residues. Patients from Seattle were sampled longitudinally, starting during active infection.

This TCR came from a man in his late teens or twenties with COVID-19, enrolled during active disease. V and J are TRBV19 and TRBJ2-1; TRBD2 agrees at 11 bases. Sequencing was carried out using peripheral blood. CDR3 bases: TGTGCCAGTAGTAATTTACTAGCGGGAGTCTACAATGAGCAGTTCTTC. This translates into CASSNLLAGVYNEQFF.